The present TCR beta chain was sequenced within a study of CD8 T cells in ankylosing spondylitis (dated by TCRdb to about 2017). With regard to the full study: To find TCR variants linked to disease, the study profiled T cell receptor beta repertoires in ankylosing spondylitis patients and healthy donors. The whole study cohort included 95 to 130 healthy donors and 20 to 25 ankylosing spondylitis patients. Peripheral blood was sampled, and synovial fluid was also collected from ankylosing spondylitis patients. Beyond this particular receptor, the publication reports: Some motif variants were previously reported in synovial fluid and blood of reactive arthritis patients, suggesting common disease-initiation mechanisms. Blood from ankylosing spondylitis patients appeared to be characterized by a TCR beta motif composed of several highly homologous amino acid variants. The disease-linked clones showed a CD8+ phenotype and occurred at relatively low frequencies in peripheral blood. The disease-linked clones were reported to be significantly enriched in matched synovial fluid samples from ankylosing spondylitis patients.

These reads were obtained on an Illumina HiSeq 2500. TCR beta libraries were prepared by quantitative 5'-RACE with molecular barcodes. Per the source publication's procedure: Disease-linked TCR variants were identified with a new computational method built on a probabilistic model of VDJ rearrangement. In-frame beta chains were kept once TCRdb had trimmed the public reads at Q25 with fastp and called clones with MiXCR. One record per CDR3 amino acid sequence lists the most common genes and DNA. V and J calls and clone size were set by TCRdb, not the authors. The sample table holds approximately 210,000 distinct CDR3 sequences, of which 9.5% to 15% were seen once. The ten largest clones take up approximately 15% of the sample. On this clonotype: Its antigen is not yet known. Base qualities are missing; no much larger clone stands one base away.

Counted from cysteine to phenylalanine, this CDR3 has 14 amino acids. Just the 42-base CDR3 DNA is kept, in frame starting at base 1. Trimming at the junction amounts to 4 bases on V and 1 base on J, and the germline ends lie 10 bases apart. Sequencing used blood, either unsorted or a sorted T cell fraction (not recorded which). The sequence came from a male donor with ankylosing spondylitis or in good health (not recorded which). The rearrangement joined TRBV12-3 or TRBV12-4 to TRBJ1-1; the D gene identity is not certain. The nucleotides are TGTGCCAGCAGTTGGCCAAGGAGGAACACTGAAGCTTTCTTT. It codes for CASSWPRRNTEAFF.